Sequencing of this T cell receptor beta chain was carried out in a study of cytomegalovirus exposure and HLA in healthy donors (dated by TCRdb to 2015 to 2018). For the wider study: The 666 repertoires of the first cohort and the 110 or so validation repertoires were produced on the same platform, according to a later analysis. The study aimed to test whether cataloging public T cell receptors could reveal signatures of past pathogen exposure. High-throughput TCR immunosequencing, statistical association of individual TCRs with disease status, and machine learning were combined to predict cytomegalovirus infection status. Besides the first cohort of under 700 subjects, a separate validation cohort made up of 120 different subjects was used. Paper-wide results and their limitations: It was suggested by the authors that the approach could potentially be generalized to other disease states and immunological phenotypes. All 120 or so repertoires were used to score co-occurrence in the validation cohort in a later analysis, because that analysis had no HLA typing for the cohort. In vitro tests confirmed that a few of the cytomegalovirus-associated TCR beta chains recognize cytomegalovirus antigens. In the study, around 160 TCR beta chains were listed as associated with cytomegalovirus. Most TCR sequences were seen in very few donors, while some public TCRs were found in many individuals. Cytomegalovirus status was reported to be diagnosed by the classifier with high specificity and sensitivity in both the original and validation cohorts. A later analysis found that TCRs clustered in the first cohort also tended to co-occur in the 95 to 150 validation repertoires, with 90% to 95% of cluster scores above 0.

The donors belonged to the validation cohort of about 120 subjects, which was separate from the approximately 700-subject first cohort. This clone was observed a few times. It has no known antigen specificity. There are no base qualities to consult, and no much larger clone falls within one base. Library preparation was by the immunoSEQ multiplex PCR assay. As for how the authors treated the data: A statistical classification framework was built for diagnosing cytomegalovirus status from the catalog of TCR beta chain sequences. TCRdb holds this immuneACCESS table with in-frame rearrangements only. Some clones are missing; in checked studies, unresolved V genes explain under half, and the rest has no known cause. Clone size and the V and J calls come from that table; the DNA yielded D and trimming. Counted in this sample were 150,000 to 200,000 clones; around four fifths of them appeared once. The ten largest clones capture around 2.4% of the sample.

The sequenced sample was PBMCs. This receptor was identified in a man younger than 40 in good health and CMV-seropositive.

The DNA sequence is as follows: TGTGCCAGCAGTTATGACAGTATCGCTGAAGCTTTCTTT. This sequence encodes CASSYDSIAEAFF. The sequence is built from TRBV6-5 and TRBJ1-1; TRBD1 might be the D gene, on 5 matching bases. The germline V gene provides CDR1 MNHEY and CDR2 SVGAGI. The cysteine opens and the phenylalanine closes a CDR3 of 13 amino acids. Only the CDR3 portion is preserved as DNA: 39 bases, with reading frame beginning at the first base. The V end loses 3 bases and the J end loses 6 bases, and a stretch of 11 bases separates them.